This T cell receptor beta chain was recovered during a study of blood T cell repertoires in COVID-19. Turning to the study itself: Specimens from acute and convalescent COVID-19 originated in the United States, Italy and Spain. T cells, B-cell-depleted T cells, or PBMCs provided the cDNA or gDNA that served as material.

Recruited during active infection, patients (from Seattle) were subsequently followed longitudinally. Per the original data handling: From reference gene primer amplification, estimates of nucleated cell counts were derived. Here immunoSEQ multiplex PCR was the method, and the copy in TCRdb shows in-frame clones only, minus some. The V and J calls and clone size are taken from that table; D and trimming were inferred from the DNA. This repertoire shows about 170,000 clones, about 87% found once; its top ten account for roughly 2.5%. The CDR3 is made up of 16 amino acids. V gave up 0 bases and J gave up 0 bases, with 9 bases separating them. From germline, CDR1 is SNHLY and CDR2 FYNNEI.

The genes are TRBV2 and TRBJ2-1; D gene uncertain. Sequenced input: peripheral blood. This TCR was recovered from a woman older than 75 with COVID-19, enrolled during active disease. Written as DNA, the CDR3 is TGTGCCAGCAGTGAAGCTCGAGCTTTCTCCTACAATGAGCAGTTCTTC. This codes for CASSEARAFSYNEQFF.